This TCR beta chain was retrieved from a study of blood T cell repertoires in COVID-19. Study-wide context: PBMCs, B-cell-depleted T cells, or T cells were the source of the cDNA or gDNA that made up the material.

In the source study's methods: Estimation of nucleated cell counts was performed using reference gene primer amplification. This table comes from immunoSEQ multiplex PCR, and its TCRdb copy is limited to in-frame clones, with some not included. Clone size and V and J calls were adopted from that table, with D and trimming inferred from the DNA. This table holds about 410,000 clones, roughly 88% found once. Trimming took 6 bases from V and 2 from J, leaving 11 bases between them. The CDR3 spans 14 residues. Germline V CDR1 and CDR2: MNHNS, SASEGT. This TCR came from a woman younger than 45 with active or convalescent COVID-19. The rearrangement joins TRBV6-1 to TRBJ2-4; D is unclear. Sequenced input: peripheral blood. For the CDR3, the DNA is TGTGCCAGCAGCCATCCGAGTACCAAAAACATTCAGTACTTC. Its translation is CASSHPSTKNIQYF.